This TCR beta chain was recorded in a study of T cell responses to AZD1222 COVID-19 vaccine. Study-level points and caveats: Donors skewed white British and female; clonal diversity was possibly underestimated. The study identified only five or six AZD1222 recipients as seropositive at baseline. Unmutated variant regions are reportedly the target of nearly half of TCRs that are spike-specific.

With respect to this clone: The antigen is undetermined.

Investigators merged groups given second doses at roughly 4 or roughly 12 weeks. Losses at the gene ends were 5 bases for V and 3 bases for J; bases not matched to a gene: 6. The CDR3 runs 14 residues. Germline V lookup: CDR1 SGHAT, CDR2 FQDESV (reference sequence). Using immunoSEQ multiplex PCR, the repertoire was profiled, and TCRdb retains in-frame clones only, with some absent. In the table there are 100,000 to 120,000 clones, approximately 94% of which are singletons. This receptor was identified in an adult who received the AZD1222 COVID-19 vaccine. The starting material was peripheral blood, obtained 28 days after the second AZD1222 dose. This chain joins TRBV11-1 and TRBJ1-2, with 7 bases identical to TRBD1. The CDR3 loop is CASSLSDRDYGYTF. CDR3 nucleotides: TGTGCCAGCAGCCTTAGCGACAGGGACTATGGCTACACCTTC.